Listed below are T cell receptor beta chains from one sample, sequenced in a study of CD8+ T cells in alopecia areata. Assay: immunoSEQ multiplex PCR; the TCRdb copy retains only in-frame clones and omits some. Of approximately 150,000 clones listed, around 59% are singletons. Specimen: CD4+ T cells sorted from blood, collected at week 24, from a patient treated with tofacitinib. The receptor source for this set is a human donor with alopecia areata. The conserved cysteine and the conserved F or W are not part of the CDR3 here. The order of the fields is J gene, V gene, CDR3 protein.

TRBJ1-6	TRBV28	ASRTTGQGYNSPLH
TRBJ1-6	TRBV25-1	ASTRQGDSPLH
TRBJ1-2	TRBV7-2	ASARESDGYT
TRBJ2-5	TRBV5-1	ASSPGLPQETQY
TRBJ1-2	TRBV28	ASSWKGDYGYT
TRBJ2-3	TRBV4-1	ASSQGDGTSPSDTQY
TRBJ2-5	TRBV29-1	SALPRDRLSMAQY
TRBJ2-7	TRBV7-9	ASSSDISSYEQY
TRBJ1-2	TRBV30	AWRGTGDLGGYT
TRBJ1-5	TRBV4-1	ASSQGGTRGSNQPQH
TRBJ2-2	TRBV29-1	SVEDRGRNTGELF
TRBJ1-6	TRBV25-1	ASNTDRVSNSPLH
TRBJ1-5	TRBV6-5	ASRPQRNQPQH
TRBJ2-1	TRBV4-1	ASSQIGYNEQF
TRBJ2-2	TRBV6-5	ASTLGGRGTGELF
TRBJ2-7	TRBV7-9	ASSLRREQY
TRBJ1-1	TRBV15	ATSRGRVVNTEAF
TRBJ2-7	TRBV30	AWSVGGYEQY
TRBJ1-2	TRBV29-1	SVDWGNYGYT
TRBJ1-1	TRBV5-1	ASSLDASLNTEAF
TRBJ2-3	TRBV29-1	SVVVKSSTDTQY
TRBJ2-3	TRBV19	ASSPMTSAYTQY
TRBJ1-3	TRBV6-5	ASNPFGGSGNTIY
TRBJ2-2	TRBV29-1	SVGTGNTGELF
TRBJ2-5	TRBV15	ATSRGGQVGGETQY
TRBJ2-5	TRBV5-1	ASSPGGRGQETQY
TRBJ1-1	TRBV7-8	ASNLQGKAEAF
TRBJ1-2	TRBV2	AGTGGDYGYT
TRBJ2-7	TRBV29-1	SVREQTSEQY
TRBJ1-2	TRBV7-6	ASSPRTGRSNYGYT
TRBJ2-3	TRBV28	AAFNPFSTDTQY
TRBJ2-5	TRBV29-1	SVSPGGRTETQY
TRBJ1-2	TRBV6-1	ASRPGQDTYGYT
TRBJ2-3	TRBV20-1	SGGGTDTQY
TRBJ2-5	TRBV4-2	ASSHPLGQGSETQY
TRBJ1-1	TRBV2	ANQFSWETEAF
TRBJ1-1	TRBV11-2	ASSSQPNTEAF
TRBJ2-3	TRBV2	AGSTGTGTTDTQY
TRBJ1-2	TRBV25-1	ASSAEGGYT
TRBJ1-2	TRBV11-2	ASSLSRPNYGYT
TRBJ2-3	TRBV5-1	ASSRGTGDTDTQY
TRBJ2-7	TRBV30	AWSADRGYEQY
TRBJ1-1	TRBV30	AWSGDLNTEAF
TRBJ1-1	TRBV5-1	ASSAGFVGYTEAF
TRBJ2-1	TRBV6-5	ASTQGGAWGNEQF
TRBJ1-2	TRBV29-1	SVEKASGYT
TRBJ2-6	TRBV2	ASSEDTLSGANVLT
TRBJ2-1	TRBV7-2	ASSRVPGQGNEQF
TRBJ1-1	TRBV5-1	ASSPARQGTEAF
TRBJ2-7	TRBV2	ASRSRSYEQY
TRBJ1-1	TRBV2	ASSGSGVGTEAF
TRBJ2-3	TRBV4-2	ASSQGDTQY
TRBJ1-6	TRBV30	AWKTGARSSSPLH
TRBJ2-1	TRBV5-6	ASSTLRDNYEQF
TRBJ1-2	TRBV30	AWSVWGTGGYT
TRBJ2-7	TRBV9	ASSPWGSSYEQY
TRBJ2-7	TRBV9	ASSPRLSSYEQY
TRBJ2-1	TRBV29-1	SVDSFNEQF
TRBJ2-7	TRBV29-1	SVEGGETYEQY